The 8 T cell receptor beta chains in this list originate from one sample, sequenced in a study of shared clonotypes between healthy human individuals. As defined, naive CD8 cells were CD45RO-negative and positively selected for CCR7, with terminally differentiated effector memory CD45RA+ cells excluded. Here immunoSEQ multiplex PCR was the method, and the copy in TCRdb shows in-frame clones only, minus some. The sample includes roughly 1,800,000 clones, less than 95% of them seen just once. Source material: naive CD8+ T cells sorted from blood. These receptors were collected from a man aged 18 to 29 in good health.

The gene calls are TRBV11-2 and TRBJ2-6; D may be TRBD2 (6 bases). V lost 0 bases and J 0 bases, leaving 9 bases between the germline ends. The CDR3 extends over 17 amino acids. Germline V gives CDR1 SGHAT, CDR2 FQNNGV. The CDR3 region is CASSLDGGTSGANVLTF. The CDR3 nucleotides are TGTGCCAGCAGCTTAGATGGGGGGACCTCTGGGGCCAACGTCCTGACTTTC.

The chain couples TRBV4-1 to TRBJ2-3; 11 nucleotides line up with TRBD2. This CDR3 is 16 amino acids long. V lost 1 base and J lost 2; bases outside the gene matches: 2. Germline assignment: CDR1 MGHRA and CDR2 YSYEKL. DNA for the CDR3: TGCGCCAGCAGCCAAGTACTAGCGGGGGACACAGATACGCAGTATTTT. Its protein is CASSQVLAGDTDTQYF.

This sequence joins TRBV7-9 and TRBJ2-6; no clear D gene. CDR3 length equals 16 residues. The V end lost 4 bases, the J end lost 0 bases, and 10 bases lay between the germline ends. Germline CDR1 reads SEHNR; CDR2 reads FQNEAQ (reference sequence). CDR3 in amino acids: CASSSQFYSGANVLTF. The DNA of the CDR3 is TGTGCCAGCAGCTCGCAATTCTACTCTGGGGCCAACGTCCTGACTTTC.

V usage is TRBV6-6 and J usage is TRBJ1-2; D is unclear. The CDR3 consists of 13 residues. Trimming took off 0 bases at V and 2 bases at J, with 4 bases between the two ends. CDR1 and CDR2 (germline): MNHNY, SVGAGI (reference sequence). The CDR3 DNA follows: TGTGCCAGCAGTTACTCGGGGAACTATGGCTACACCTTC. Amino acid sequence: CASSYSGNYGYTF.

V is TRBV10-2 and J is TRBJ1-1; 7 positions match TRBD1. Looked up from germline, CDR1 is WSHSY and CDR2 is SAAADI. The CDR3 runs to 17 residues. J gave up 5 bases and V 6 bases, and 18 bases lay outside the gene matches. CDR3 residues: CASRAGYPVTGITEAFF. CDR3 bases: TGCGCCAGCAGGGCTGGATATCCTGTGACAGGGATAACTGAAGCTTTCTTT.

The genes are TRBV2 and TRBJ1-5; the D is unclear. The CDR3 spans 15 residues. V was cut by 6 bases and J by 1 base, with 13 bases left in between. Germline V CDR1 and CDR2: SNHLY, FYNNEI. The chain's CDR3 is CASSPSISSNQPQHF. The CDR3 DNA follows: TGTGCCAGCAGCCCGAGTATATCGAGCAATCAGCCCCAGCATTTT.

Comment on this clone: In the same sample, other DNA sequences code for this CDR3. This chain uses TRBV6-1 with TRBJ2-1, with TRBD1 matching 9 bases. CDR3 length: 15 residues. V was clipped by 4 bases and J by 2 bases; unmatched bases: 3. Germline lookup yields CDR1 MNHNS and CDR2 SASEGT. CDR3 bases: TGTGCCAGCAGTGTGGACAGGGGTACCTACAATGAGCAGTTCTTC. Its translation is CASSVDRGTYNEQFF.

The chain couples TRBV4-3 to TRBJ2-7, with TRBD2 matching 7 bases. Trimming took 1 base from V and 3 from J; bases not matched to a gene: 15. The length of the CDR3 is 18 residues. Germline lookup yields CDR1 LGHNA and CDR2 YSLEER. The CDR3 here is CASSQVLTWREPFYEQYF. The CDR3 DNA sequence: TGCGCCAGCAGCCAAGTCCTTACATGGCGGGAGCCTTTCTACGAGCAGTACTTC.